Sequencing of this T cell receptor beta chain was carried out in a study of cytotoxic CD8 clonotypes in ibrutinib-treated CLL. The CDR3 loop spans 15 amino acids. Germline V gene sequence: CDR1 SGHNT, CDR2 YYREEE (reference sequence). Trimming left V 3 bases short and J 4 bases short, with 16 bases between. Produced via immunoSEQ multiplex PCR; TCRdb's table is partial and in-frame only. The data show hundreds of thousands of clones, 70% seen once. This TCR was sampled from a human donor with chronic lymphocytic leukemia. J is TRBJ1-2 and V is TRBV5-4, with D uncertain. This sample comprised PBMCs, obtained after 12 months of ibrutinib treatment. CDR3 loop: CASSSPPVTVYGYTF. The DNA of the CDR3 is TGTGCCAGCAGCTCACCCCCAGTGACGGTCTATGGCTACACCTTC.